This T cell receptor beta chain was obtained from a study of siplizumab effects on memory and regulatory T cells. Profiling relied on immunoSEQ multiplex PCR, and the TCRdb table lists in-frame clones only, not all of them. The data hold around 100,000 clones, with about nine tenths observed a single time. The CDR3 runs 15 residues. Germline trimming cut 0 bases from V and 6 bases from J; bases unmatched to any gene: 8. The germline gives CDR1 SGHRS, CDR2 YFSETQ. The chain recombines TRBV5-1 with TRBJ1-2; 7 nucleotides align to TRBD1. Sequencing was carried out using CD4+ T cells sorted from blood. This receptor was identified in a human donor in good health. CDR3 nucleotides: TGCGCCAGCAGCTTGGGACCTGGCGGGACAGATGGCTACACCTTC. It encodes CASSLGPGGTDGYTF. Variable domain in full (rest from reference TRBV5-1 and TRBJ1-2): KAGVTQTPRYLIKTRGQQVTLSCSPISGHRSVSWYQQTPGQGLQFLFEYFSETQRNKGNFPGRFSGRQFSNSRSEMNVSTLELGDSALYLCASSLGPGGTDGYTFGSGTRLTVV.